These T cell receptor beta chains were read from a single sample in a study of cytomegalovirus exposure and HLA in healthy donors. Produced via immunoSEQ multiplex PCR; TCRdb's table is partial and in-frame only. The table records 150,000 to 200,000 clones, about three quarters of them present only once. Specimen: PBMCs. These receptors all stem from a woman aged 40 to 50 in good health and CMV-seronegative. Each CDR3 is given with its conserved first and last residue. The D gene is left open where the match is weak. The size of a clone is reported for some rows only, either as once, few or many, or as a class for expanded clones.

-	TRBV9	few	TRBJ2-1	TGTGCCAGCAGCCCCCCCCGGGCAGGGTCTGAAAATGAGCAGTTCTTC	CASSPPRAGSENEQFF
TRBD2	TRBV10-3	-	TRBJ2-5	TGTGCCATCAGCCTGGGACTAGCGGGAGTTCCGGAGCAGTACTTC	CAISLGLAGVPEQYF
TRBD1	TRBV5-1	-	TRBJ1-5	TGCGCCAGCAGCTCGGACAGGGAACATCAGCCCCAGCATTTT	CASSSDREHQPQHF
-	TRBV14	-	TRBJ2-3	TGTGCCAGCAGCCAAGCTTTAGCAACAGATACGCAGTATTTT	CASSQALATDTQYF
TRBD2	TRBV7-2	-	TRBJ2-7	TGTGCCAGCAGCTCCGGGACTAGGGGCTGGCAGTACTTC	CASSSGTRGWQYF
-	TRBV4-3	-	TRBJ2-7	TGCGCCAGCAGCCAAGCGGTCAACTACGAGCAGTACTTC	CASSQAVNYEQYF
TRBD2	TRBV7-3	-	TRBJ2-5	TGTGCCAGCAGCCCACTAGGACTAGCAGGAGAGACCCAGTACTTC	CASSPLGLAGETQYF
TRBD1	TRBV5-4	-	TRBJ2-3	TGTGCCAGCAGCTTGGGAGGGGGCAGGGCAGATACGCAGTATTTT	CASSLGGGRADTQYF
TRBD1	TRBV11-2	-	TRBJ1-2	TGTGCCAGCAGCTCCGGACAGGGGAACTATGGCTACACCTTC	CASSSGQGNYGYTF
TRBD1	TRBV2	once	TRBJ1-4	TGTGCCAGCAGGAAAGGGGGACAGACTAATGAAAAACTGTTTTTT	CASRKGGQTNEKLFF
TRBD1	TRBV9	few	TRBJ2-5	TGTGCCAGCAGCGCTAGGGGGCAATCTGCCAGGGAGACCCAGTACTTC	CASSARGQSARETQYF
-	TRBV5-4	-	TRBJ2-5	TGTGCCAGCAACCTGACATCCCCCGTTAACGAGACCCAGTACTTC	CASNLTSPVNETQYF
-	TRBV4-1	once	TRBJ2-3	TGCGCCAGCAGCCACAGGTCTAAGGACGGGAAAGATACGCAGTATTTT	CASSHRSKDGKDTQYF
TRBD1	TRBV19	-	TRBJ1-5	TGTGCCAGCCAGGGACAGGGGGGGAGTCAGCCCCAGCATTTT	CASQGQGGSQPQHF
TRBD2	TRBV9	-	TRBJ2-3	TGTGCCAGCAGAGGACTAGCAACAGATACGCAGTATTTT	CASRGLATDTQYF
-	TRBV12-5	-	TRBJ2-2	TGTGCTAGTGGTCGGACTCCACTAACCGGGGAGCTGTTTTTT	CASGRTPLTGELFF
-	TRBV2	few	TRBJ1-1	TGTGCCAGCAGTGAAGAGGGGGTGTTAAACACTGAAGCTTTCTTT	CASSEEGVLNTEAFF
-	TRBV29-1	-	TRBJ1-2	TGCAGCGTTGAAGAAACAGGTTATGGCTACACCTTC	CSVEETGYGYTF
TRBD1	TRBV7-3	-	TRBJ1-2	TGTGCCAGCAGCTTAAGGGCAGGGGGCAGTGGCTACACCTTC	CASSLRAGGSGYTF
-	TRBV9	-	TRBJ2-1	TGTGCCAGCAGCGAGAGGGGACAAGAAGCGGCCTCCTACAATGAGCAGTTCTTC	CASSERGQEAASYNEQFF
-	TRBV21-1	-	TRBJ2-3	TGTGCCAGCAGCCGCGACCACGCGGCGGGGGATACCACAGATACGCAGTATTTT	CASSRDHAAGDTTDTQYF
TRBD2	TRBV30	-	TRBJ2-3	TGTGCGGTACTAGCGGGAGGTGTAGATACGCAGTATTTT	CAVLAGGVDTQYF
TRBD2	TRBV7-8	-	TRBJ2-3	TGTGCCAGCAGCTCCCTAGGGGCTAGCGGGATTTCGGCAGATACGCAGTATTTT	CASSSLGASGISADTQYF
TRBD2	TRBV12-5	-	TRBJ2-5	TGTGCTAGTGGTTTGTACAGGGCTAGCGGGAGTGAGACCCAGTACTTC	CASGLYRASGSETQYF
-	TRBV19	few	TRBJ2-1	TGTGCCAGTAGTATATCTAGCCCATTAAACAATGAGCAGTTCTTC	CASSISSPLNNEQFF
TRBD2	TRBV7-2	-	TRBJ2-5	TGTGCCAGCAGCTTAGCTTACGGGAGGGAGACCCAGTACTTC	CASSLAYGRETQYF
-	TRBV5-3	-	TRBJ1-5	TGTGCCAGAACCGGCGCGGCCTGCGGGGGCGGGTGCAATCAGCCCCAGCATTTT	CARTGAACGGGCNQPQHF
TRBD2	TRBV7-2	once	TRBJ2-5	TGTGCCAGCAGCCCCGGAGCGGGAGGGTCAGAGACCCAGTACTTC	CASSPGAGGSETQYF
TRBD1	TRBV5-4	few	TRBJ2-7	TGTGCCAGCAGCTTGAGGACAGGGGGCCACTACGAGCAGTACTTC	CASSLRTGGHYEQYF
-	TRBV9	-	TRBJ1-1	TGTGCCAGCAGCGTCCAGGGTACCAATGAAGCTTTCTTT	CASSVQGTNEAFF
TRBD1	TRBV13	-	TRBJ1-1	TGTGCCAGCAGCCCGGGACAGGGGGCAGCTTTCTTT	CASSPGQGAAFF
TRBD1	TRBV4-2	-	TRBJ1-1	TGTGCCAGCAGCCAAGATCGGGACAGGGGGCAAAAAGCTGAAGCTTTCTTT	CASSQDRDRGQKAEAFF
TRBD1	TRBV5-1	-	TRBJ2-5	TGCGCCAGCAGCTCGACAGGGAGAGAAGAGACCCAGTACTTC	CASSSTGREETQYF
-	TRBV10-3	-	TRBJ1-5	TGTGCCATCAGTGAGTCCGTCACAGGAGATCAGCCCCAGCATTTT	CAISESVTGDQPQHF
-	TRBV9	-	TRBJ2-7	TGTGCCAGCAGCGTTCCGAGCTCCTACGAGCAGTACTTC	CASSVPSSYEQYF
-	TRBV9	-	TRBJ1-5	TGTGCCAGCAGCGTTGAGGACAGCTTCAATCAGCCCCAGCATTTT	CASSVEDSFNQPQHF
-	TRBV30	-	TRBJ1-6	TGTGCCTGGAGTGGCCCGGAGTTTACGTCGCCCCTCCACTTT	CAWSGPEFTSPLHF
TRBD2	TRBV29-1	-	TRBJ2-2	TGCAGCGTTGGAGTAGCGGGAGGTGGAACCGGGGAGCTGTTTTTT	CSVGVAGGGTGELFF
TRBD2	TRBV6-1	few	TRBJ2-5	TGTGCCAGCAGCGGACTAGCGGATCAAGAGACCCAGTACTTC	CASSGLADQETQYF
-	TRBV19	-	TRBJ1-1	TGTGCCTCTCAGTTCATCCAAGGAGTAAGCACTGAAGCTTTCTTT	CASQFIQGVSTEAFF
-	TRBV6-6	-	TRBJ1-1	TGTGCCAGTGTCTCTCTCGGCGGGAACACTGAAGCTTTCTTT	CASVSLGGNTEAFF
-	TRBV19	-	TRBJ1-3	TGTGCCAGTAGTAACACGGGAGTTTCTGGAAACACCATATATTTT	CASSNTGVSGNTIYF